These 16 T cell receptor beta chains came from one sample sequenced in a study of post-analysis software for immune sequencing data (dated by TCRdb to between 2015 and 2016). Which antigens these TCRs recognize remains unknown. The library came from PCR. TCRdb shows the sequencer as Illumina HiSeq 2500. To reduce PCR and sequencing biases, unique molecular identifiers were incorporated into the TCR beta cDNA libraries. TCRdb redid the processing of the public reads, applying fastp at Q25 and MiXCR, and retained in-frame beta chains. For every CDR3 protein sequence, its rows merge into one entry that carries the most common genes and DNA. For this sample there are a few hundred thousand distinct CDR3 sequences; less than 35% appear just once. The ten largest clones capture 10% to 15% of the sample. What the authors observed across the whole study: Patients showed significantly higher frequencies than controls for a handful of TRBV segments, among them TRBV5-6, TRBV5-1 and TRBV20-1.

The sequenced sample was blood. These receptors were collected from a girl aged 10-17 years with multiple sclerosis.

J is TRBJ1-5 and V is TRBV6-1, with no clear D. Trimming stripped 7 bases from V and 5 bases from J, with 18 bases between. CDR1 and CDR2 (germline): MNHNS, SASEGT. The CDR3 totals 15 residues. In DNA form, the CDR3 reads TGTGCCAGCATTAATAGGAGTAGACGGGATCAGCCCCAGCATTTT. Its translation is CASINRSRRDQPQHF.

The chain has TRBV2 and TRBJ2-1, with TRBD2 as a possible D gene (5 bases). Trimming removed 7 bases from V and 10 bases from J, with 20 bases in between. Germline V CDR1 and CDR2: SNHLY, FYNNEI. This CDR3 is built from 14 residues. The CDR3 DNA is TGTGCCAGCACCCCTGACCCTACCAGGAGGGAGCAGTTCTTC. Encoded protein: CASTPDPTRREQFF.

This clonotype was observed a handful of times. Here the CDR3 reads CASKSAPSNYGYTF. The DNA of the CDR3 is TGTGCCAGCAAATCGGCACCTTCTAACTATGGCTACACCTTC. This rearrangement joins TRBV6-2 or TRBV6-3 to TRBJ1-2; no reliable D call. The germline gives CDR1 MNHEY, CDR2 SVGEGT. This CDR3 contains 14 residues. V shed 7 bases and J shed 0 bases, with 12 bases lying between them.

J is TRBJ2-5 and V is TRBV29-1; D not resolved. V was cut by 2 bases and J by 0 bases, with 10 bases left in between. Germline CDR1 reads SQVTM; CDR2 reads ANQGSEA. This CDR3 spans 14 amino acids. In nucleotides, the CDR3 is TGCAGCGTTGAACTTGCCGGGTACCAAGAGACCCAGTACTTC. Translating it yields CSVELAGYQETQYF.

The chain recombines TRBV4-2 with TRBJ1-6, with 11 positions matching TRBD1. Trimming took 0 bases from V and 1 from J; bases not matched to a gene: 2. The germline V gene has CDR1 LGHNA and CDR2 YNFKEQ. The CDR3 sequence is 18 residues long. The DNA of the CDR3 is TGTGCCAGCAGCCAAGATGGACAGGGGGCTTCCTATAATTCACCCCTCCACTTT. Translated, it gives CASSQDGQGASYNSPLHF.

The chain has TRBV6-6 and TRBJ2-6, with TRBD1 matching over 11 bases. V lost 6 bases to trimming and J lost 11 bases; unmatched junction nucleotides: 3. CDR3 size: 13 residues. Per germline, CDR1 MNHNY and CDR2 SVGAGI (reference sequence). CDR3 in DNA: TGTGCCAGCAGATGGGGACAGGGGGACGTCCTGACTTTC. Its translation is CASRWGQGDVLTF.

V is TRBV7-9 and J is TRBJ2-3; D could derive from TRBD1 or TRBD2 (5 bases each). V shed 5 bases and J shed 4 bases, with 16 bases lying between them. CDR1 is SEHNR and CDR2 is FQNEAQ in the germline V gene (reference sequence). The CDR3 loop spans 15 amino acids. This CDR3 is CASSPLGRVADTQYF. The DNA of the CDR3 is TGTGCCAGCAGCCCGTTGGGACGTGTGGCAGATACGCAGTATTTT.

This clonotype has a handful of counts. The rearrangement joins TRBV29-1 to TRBJ2-1; D unclear. The CDR3 sequence is 14 residues long. Per the germline V gene, CDR1 is SQVTM and CDR2 is ANQGSEA. V gave up 3 bases and J gave up 5 bases, with 14 bases separating them. As DNA, the CDR3 is TGCAGCGTTGATACCCGTGGCCTGCACAATGAGCAGTTCTTC. It specifies CSVDTRGLHNEQFF.

The V and J genes are TRBV4-1 and TRBJ2-3; TRBD1 is a possible D gene (5 bases). The J call is doubtful: the DNA matches TRBJ1-5 better. Germline lookup yields CDR1 MGHRA and CDR2 YSYEKL. The CDR3 totals 15 residues. In nucleotides, the CDR3 is TGCGCCAGCAGCCAAGAAGGGGATTACGCAGATACGCAGCATTTT. This translates into CASSQEGDYADTQHF.

This chain joins TRBV24-1 and TRBJ1-2; a weak D match, TRBD1 (5 bases). This CDR3 comprises 16 residues. Germline V gene lookup returns CDR1 KGHDR and CDR2 SFDVKD. V lost 3 bases and J lost 3, with 16 bases in between. CDR3 nucleotides: TGTGCCACCAGTGATGCGAAGCGGGGACCCGACTATGGCTACACCTTC. It specifies CATSDAKRGPDYGYTF.

This clonotype appeared once. A much larger clonotype is one base distant, so this may be a read error. The genes are TRBV7-2 and TRBJ1-2; D gene unclear. The germline V gene encodes CDR1 SGHTA and CDR2 FQGNSA. CDR3 length: 14 amino acids. For the CDR3, the DNA is TGTGCCAGCAGCTTGACCAACGGGAACTATGGCTGCACCTTC. It translates to CASSLTNGNYGCTF. Full variable domain (outside the CDR3, taken from reference TRBV7-2 and TRBJ1-2): GAGVSQSPSNKVTEKGKDVELRCDPISGHTALYWYRQSLGQGLEFLIYFQGNSAPDKSGLPSDRFSAERTGGSVSTLTIQRTQQEDSAVYLCASSLTNGNYGCTFGSGTRLTVV.

This clonotype was counted only a few times. This rearrangement joins TRBV20-1 to TRBJ1-2, with D uncertain. The CDR3 runs to 15 residues. The V gene lost 5 bases and the J gene lost 2 bases, with 18 bases spanning the gap. CDR1 and CDR2 from the germline V gene are DFQATT and SNEGSKA (reference sequence). The CDR3 here is CSAYNPTRRNYGYTF. CDR3 in DNA: TGCAGTGCTTATAACCCGACAAGGCGGAACTATGGCTACACCTTC.

On this clonotype: The junction departs from germline at one end; a sequencing error may be responsible. Here the CDR3 reads CAGSQAGGFYGYTF. The CDR3, as DNA: TGCGCCGGCAGCCAAGCGGGCGGATTCTATGGCTACACCTTC. The chain uses TRBV4-1 and TRBJ1-2; no firm D call. This CDR3 contains 14 residues. In germline, CDR1 is MGHRA, CDR2 YSYEKL.

This clonotype was found once. The CDR3 here is CASSIVLRRGYTF. As DNA, the CDR3 is TGTGCCAGTAGTATAGTCCTACGAAGAGGCTACACCTTC. The V call is TRBV19, the J call TRBJ1-2; D not certain. V lost 1 base, J lost 8 bases, and 11 bases lay in between. CDR1 is LNHDA, CDR2 SQIVND, per germline (reference sequence). The CDR3 has 13 residues.

In this sample, this clonotype turned up a few times. This chain joins TRBV24-1 and TRBJ2-5; D unclear. This CDR3 is 14 amino acids long. The V and J ends lost 4 bases and 4 bases respectively, with 12 bases between them. Germline V gene lookup returns CDR1 KGHDR and CDR2 SFDVKD. This CDR3 is CATSDPLRGETQYF. The CDR3, as DNA: TGTGCCACCAGTGACCCCTTGAGAGGAGAGACCCAGTACTTC.

J is TRBJ1-1 and V is TRBV12-3 or TRBV12-4, with 11 positions matching TRBD1. Germline trimming cut 6 bases from V and 3 bases from J; bases unmatched to any gene: 9. The CDR3 runs 16 residues. CDR3 amino acids: CASSYGQGARYTEAFF. In nucleotides, the CDR3 is TGTGCCAGCAGCTACGGACAGGGGGCGAGGTACACTGAAGCTTTCTTT.